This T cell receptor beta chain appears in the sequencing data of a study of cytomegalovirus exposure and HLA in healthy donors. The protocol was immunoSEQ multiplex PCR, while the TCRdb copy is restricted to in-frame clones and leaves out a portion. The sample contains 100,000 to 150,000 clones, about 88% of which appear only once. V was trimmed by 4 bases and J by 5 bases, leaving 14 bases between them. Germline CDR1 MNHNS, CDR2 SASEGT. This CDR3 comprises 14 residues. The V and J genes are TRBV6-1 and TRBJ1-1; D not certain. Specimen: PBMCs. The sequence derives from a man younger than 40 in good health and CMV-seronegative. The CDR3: CASSVDTGRTEAFF. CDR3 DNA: TGTGCCAGCAGTGTTGACACCGGTCGGACTGAAGCTTTCTTT.